In this sample, the clone carrying this T cell receptor (beta chain) turned up many times. The antigen is unknown. Gene names are the mouse ones. With the read ending 4 residues before the CDR3 end, the germline J gene is used to fill in that end. Extraction of RNA preceded its reverse transcription into cDNA, which served as the sequencing template. The method was immunoSEQ multiplex PCR; TCRdb's version includes in-frame clones alone and lacks a portion of them. The sample includes about 3,200 clones, none of them occurring once. The sample comes from a study of CD8+ T cells in alopecia areata. For the study at large: C3H/HeJ donors aged roughly 6-13 months with spontaneous alopecia supplied skin grafted onto roughly 6-11-week-old female C3H/HeJ mice. General study findings and limits: In scalp samples, resident alphabeta T cells of normal skin are also sequenced. Shared TCR sequences were less clear between patients than in mice, possibly partly from HLA diversity. Clonality exceeded that of normal scalp in lesional scalp, most notably in alopecia totalis/universalis.

CDR3 length equals 16 residues. Trimming shortened V by 0 bases and J by 2 bases, and 10 bases separated the two germline ends. Germline lookup yields CDR1 LGHNA and CDR2 YNLKQL (reference sequence). The receptor was derived from a C3H/HeJ mouse with alopecia areata. These mice share the MHC haplotype H2-k. Source material: lesional skin. V gene TRBV5 combines with J gene TRBJ2-2; a possible D gene is TRBD1 (5 bases). CDR3: CASSQDLGVNTGQLYF. The sequenced part of the CDR3 DNA is TGTGCCAGCAGCCAAGATTTAGGGGTTAACACCGGG.